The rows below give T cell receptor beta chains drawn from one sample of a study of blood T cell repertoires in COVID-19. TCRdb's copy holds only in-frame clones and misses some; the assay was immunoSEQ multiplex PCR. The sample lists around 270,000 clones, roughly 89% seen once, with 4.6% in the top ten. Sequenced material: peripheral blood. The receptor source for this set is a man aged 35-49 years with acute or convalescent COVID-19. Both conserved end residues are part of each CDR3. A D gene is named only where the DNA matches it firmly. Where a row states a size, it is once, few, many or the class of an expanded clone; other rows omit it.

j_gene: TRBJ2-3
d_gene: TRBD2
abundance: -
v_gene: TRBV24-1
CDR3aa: CATSDSGLAGALTDTQYF
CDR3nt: TGTGCCACCAGTGATTCCGGACTAGCGGGGGCCCTCACAGATACGCAGTATTTT

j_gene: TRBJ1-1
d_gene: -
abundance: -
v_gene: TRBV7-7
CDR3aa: CATRSISPGANEAFF
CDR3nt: TGTGCCACACGTTCAATTTCCCCAGGGGCTAACGAAGCTTTCTTT

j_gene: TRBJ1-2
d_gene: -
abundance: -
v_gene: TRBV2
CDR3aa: CASSPSIPTGSRGYTF
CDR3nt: TGTGCCAGCAGTCCGTCTATACCTACAGGGAGTCGCGGCTACACCTTC

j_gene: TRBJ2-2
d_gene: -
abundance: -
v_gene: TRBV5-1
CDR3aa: CASSLSGGGAGELFF
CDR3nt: TGCGCCAGCAGCTTGAGTGGTGGAGGGGCCGGGGAGCTGTTTTTT

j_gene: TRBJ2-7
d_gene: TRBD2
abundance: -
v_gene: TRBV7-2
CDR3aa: CASSWASGGYEQYF
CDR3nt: TGTGCCAGCAGCTGGGCTAGCGGGGGCTACGAGCAGTACTTC

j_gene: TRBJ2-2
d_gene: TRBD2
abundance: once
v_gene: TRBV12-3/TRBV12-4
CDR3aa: CAGKRGNTGELFF
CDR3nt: TGTGCCGGGAAGCGGGGCAACACCGGGGAGCTGTTTTTT

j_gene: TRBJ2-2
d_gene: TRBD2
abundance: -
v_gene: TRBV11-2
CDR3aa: CASSPWGGTGELFF
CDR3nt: TGTGCCAGCAGCCCCTGGGGGGGCACCGGGGAGCTGTTTTTT

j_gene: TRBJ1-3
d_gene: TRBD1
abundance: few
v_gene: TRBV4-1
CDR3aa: CASSQDKGGASGNTIYF
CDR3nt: TGCGCCAGCAGCCAAGATAAAGGGGGCGCCTCTGGAAACACCATATATTTT

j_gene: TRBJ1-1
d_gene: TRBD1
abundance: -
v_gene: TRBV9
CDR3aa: CASSAPGTGVGNTEAFF
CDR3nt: TGTGCCAGCAGCGCCCCCGGGACAGGGGTCGGGAACACTGAAGCTTTCTTT

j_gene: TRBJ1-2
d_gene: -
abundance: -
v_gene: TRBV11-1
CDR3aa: CASSPNSNYGYTF
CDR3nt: TGTGCCAGCAGCCCTAACAGTAACTATGGCTACACCTTC

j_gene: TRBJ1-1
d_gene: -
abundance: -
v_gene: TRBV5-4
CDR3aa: CASSHSGTSTEAFF
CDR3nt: TGTGCCAGCAGCCACAGCGGGACATCCACTGAAGCTTTCTTT

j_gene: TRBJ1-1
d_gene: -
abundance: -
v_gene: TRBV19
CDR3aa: CASSRELTNTEAFF
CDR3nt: TGTGCCAGTAGTAGGGAGTTAACGAACACTGAAGCTTTCTTT

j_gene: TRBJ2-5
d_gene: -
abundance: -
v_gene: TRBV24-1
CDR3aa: CATSESRTVQETQYF
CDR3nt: TGTGCCACCAGTGAATCTAGGACAGTCCAAGAGACCCAGTACTTC

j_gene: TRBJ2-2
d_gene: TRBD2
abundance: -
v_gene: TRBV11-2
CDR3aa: CASSLHPGGGPMTGELFF
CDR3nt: TGTGCCAGCAGCTTACACCCCGGGGGGGGACCTATGACCGGGGAGCTGTTTTTT

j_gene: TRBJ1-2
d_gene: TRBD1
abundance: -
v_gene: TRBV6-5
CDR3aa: CASSYSTGGNYGYTF
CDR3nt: TGTGCCAGCAGTTACTCGACAGGGGGCAACTATGGCTACACCTTC

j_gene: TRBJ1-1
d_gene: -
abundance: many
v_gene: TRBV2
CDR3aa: CASSVGQGNTEAFF
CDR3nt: TGTGCCAGCAGTGTAGGGCAGGGGAACACTGAAGCTTTCTTT

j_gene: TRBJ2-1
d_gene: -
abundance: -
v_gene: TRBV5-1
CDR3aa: CASSLFGQTDYNEQFF
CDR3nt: TGCGCCAGCAGCCTGTTTGGACAGACAGACTACAATGAGCAGTTCTTC

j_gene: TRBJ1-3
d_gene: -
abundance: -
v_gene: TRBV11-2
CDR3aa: CASSRQYFSGNTIYF
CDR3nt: TGTGCCAGCAGCAGACAGTACTTCTCTGGAAACACCATATATTTT

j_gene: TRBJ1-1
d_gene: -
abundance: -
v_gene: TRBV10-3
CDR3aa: CAISEFPTAMNTEAFF
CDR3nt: TGTGCCATCAGTGAGTTCCCGACAGCCATGAACACTGAAGCTTTCTTT

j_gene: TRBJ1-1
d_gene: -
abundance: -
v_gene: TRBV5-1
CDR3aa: CASSFDRNTEAFF
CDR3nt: TGCGCCAGCAGCTTCGACAGGAACACTGAAGCTTTCTTT

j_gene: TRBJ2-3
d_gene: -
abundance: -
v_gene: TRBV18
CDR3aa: CASSPGPTTDTQYF
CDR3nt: TGTGCCAGCTCACCAGGGCCTACGACAGATACGCAGTATTTT

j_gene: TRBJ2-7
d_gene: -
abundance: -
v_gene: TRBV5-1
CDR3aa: CASSLGARHYEQYF
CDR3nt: TGCGCCAGCAGCTTGGGGGCCAGGCACTACGAGCAGTACTTC

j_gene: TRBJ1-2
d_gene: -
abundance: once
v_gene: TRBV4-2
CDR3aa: CASSLEAAPGHRFTYGYTF
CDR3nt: TGTGCCAGCAGCCTCGAGGCGGCGCCGGGACATCGCTTTACCTATGGCTACACCTTC

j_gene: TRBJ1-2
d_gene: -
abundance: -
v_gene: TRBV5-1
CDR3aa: CASSFGQYGYTF
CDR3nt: TGCGCCAGCAGCTTTGGACAGTATGGCTACACCTTC

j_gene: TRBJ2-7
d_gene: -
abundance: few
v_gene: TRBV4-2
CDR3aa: CASSQAALGREGWEQYF
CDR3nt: TGTGCCAGCAGCCAAGCGGCCCTGGGCAGGGAAGGATGGGAGCAGTACTTC

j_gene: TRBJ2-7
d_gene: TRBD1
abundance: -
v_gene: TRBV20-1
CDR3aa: CSASPGGYEQYF
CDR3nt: TGCAGTGCTAGTCCAGGGGGTTACGAGCAGTACTTC

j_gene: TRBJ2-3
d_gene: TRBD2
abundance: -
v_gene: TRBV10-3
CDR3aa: CAISETSTSGSSTDTQYF
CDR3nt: TGTGCCATCAGTGAGACTTCCACTAGCGGCTCTAGCACAGATACGCAGTATTTT

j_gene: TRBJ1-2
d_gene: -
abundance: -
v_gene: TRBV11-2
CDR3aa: CASSLVADRILGNYGYTF
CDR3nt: TGTGCCAGCAGCTTAGTTGCGGATAGGATTCTTGGGAACTATGGCTACACCTTC

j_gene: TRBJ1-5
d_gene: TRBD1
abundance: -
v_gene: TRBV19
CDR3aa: CASSRLPGQSNQPQHF
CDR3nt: TGTGCCAGTAGTAGGCTTCCGGGACAGAGTAATCAGCCCCAGCATTTT

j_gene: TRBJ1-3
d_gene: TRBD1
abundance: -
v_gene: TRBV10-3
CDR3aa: CAISTGTGKANTIYF
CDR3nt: TGTGCCATCAGTACCGGGACAGGGAAAGCGAACACCATATATTTT